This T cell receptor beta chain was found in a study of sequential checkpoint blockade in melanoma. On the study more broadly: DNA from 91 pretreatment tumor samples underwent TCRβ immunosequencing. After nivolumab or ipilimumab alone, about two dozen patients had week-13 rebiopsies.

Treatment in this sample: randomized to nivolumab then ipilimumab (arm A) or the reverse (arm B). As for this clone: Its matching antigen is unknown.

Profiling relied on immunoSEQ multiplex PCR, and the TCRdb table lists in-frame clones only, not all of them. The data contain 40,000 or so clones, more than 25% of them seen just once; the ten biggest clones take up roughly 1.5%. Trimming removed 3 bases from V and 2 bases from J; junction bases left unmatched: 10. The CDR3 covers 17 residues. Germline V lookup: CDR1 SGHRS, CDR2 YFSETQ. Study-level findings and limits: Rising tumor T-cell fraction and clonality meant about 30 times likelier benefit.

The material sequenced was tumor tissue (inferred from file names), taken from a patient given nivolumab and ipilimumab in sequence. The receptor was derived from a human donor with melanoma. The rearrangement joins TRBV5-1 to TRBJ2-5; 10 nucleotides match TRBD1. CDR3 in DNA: TGCGCCAGCAGCTCCGACAGGGGGCCCTTACTGCAAGAGACCCAGTACTTC. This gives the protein CASSSDRGPLLQETQYF.